This TCR beta chain was captured in a study of T cell responses to AZD1222 COVID-19 vaccine listed by TCRdb under 2021. Regarding the study in general: AZD1222 recipients given second doses at about 4 weeks or at about 12 weeks were pooled, since spike-specific TCR depth and breadth were not found to differ between the two schedules. A total of roughly 240 trial participants underwent TCR sequencing, of whom approximately 210 received two doses of AZD1222 and some 26 received two doses of the MenACWY control vaccine. Enrollment into the trials was organized by age into subgroups of 18-55, 56-69 and 70-plus years, and those subgroups contained roughly 150, 30 and 60 TCR-sequenced participants, respectively. What the work shows at the level of the full study, not this receptor alone: Participants were mostly white British and included more females than males, and it was suggested by the authors that clonal diversity may have been underestimated. Reportedly, close to half of the unique spike-specific TCRs recognized epitopes lying outside the regions that are mutated in the B.1.351 and B.1.1.7 variants. No day 14 peak-response samples were available, so repertoires were characterized only after the peak T cell response. The 56-69-year group was small, and its depth increase did not reach significance, likely because of low power. Only six AZD1222 recipients were SARS-CoV-2 seropositive at baseline, limiting conclusions about previously exposed vaccinees. A significant rise in spike-specific TCR breadth and depth was observed after two AZD1222 doses relative to day 0 and relative to MenACWY recipients. The vaccine-associated CD4 TCRs covered the entire spike protein, and the dominant responses fell in regions 160-218 and 743-854.

Sample time point, as interpreted from the label and publication: baseline before first vaccination. The vaccinee samples were drawn from two UK trials, COV001 and COV002, one of which was a single-blind randomized controlled phase 2/3 trial testing AZD1222 (ChAdOx1 nCoV-19) in healthy adults. For TCRbeta chain sequencing, PBMC samples were collected from trial participants at day 0 and at day 28 after the second dose. The CDR3 starts with the cysteine, ends with the phenylalanine, and has 15 residues. This entry keeps only the CDR3 DNA: 45 bases, framed from base 1. From the germline V gene, CDR1 is SGHDT and CDR2 is YYEEEE. V is reduced by 2 bases and J by 0 bases, leaving a spacing of 9 bases between them. The CDR3 regions of human TCRbeta chains were subjected to immunosequencing. The paper's processing steps were these. Repertoire TCRs were checked for matches against a reference library of SARS-CoV-2-specific TCRs that had been generated using the MIRA antigen-specificity platform. Breadth was defined as the fraction of unique TCRs that were SARS-CoV-2-associated. Depth was defined as the fraction of total T cells that were SARS-CoV-2-associated. Using the MIRA data, every spike-specific TCR was mapped to the spike region that the TCR reacted to and assigned to either a CD4 or a CD8 class. Log10-transformed breadth and depth values were compared by one-way ANOVA with Sidak's multiple comparisons tests. TCRdb carries this immuneACCESS record with in-frame sequences only. Its versions omit some clonotypes, under half of them owing to an unresolved V gene in the studies checked, with the rest unexplained. V, J and clone size were drawn from that table, and D and trimming were deduced from the DNA. The sample records 130,000 to 150,000 clones, more than 85% of which are singletons. The ten largest clones add up to around 1.4% of the sample.

With regard to this clone: This receptor's antigen is unknown. Per-nucleotide qualities are absent, and no much larger clonotype sits a single base away.

The source of this sequence is an adult in good health. This chain joins TRBV5-6 to TRBJ1-3; possibly the D gene is TRBD1, per 5 matching bases. Sequenced here: peripheral blood, sampled on day 0 of AZD1222 vaccination. Here the CDR3 is given as CASSFGTSSGNTIYF. The bases are TGTGCCAGCAGCTTCGGGACGAGCTCTGGAAACACCATATATTTT.